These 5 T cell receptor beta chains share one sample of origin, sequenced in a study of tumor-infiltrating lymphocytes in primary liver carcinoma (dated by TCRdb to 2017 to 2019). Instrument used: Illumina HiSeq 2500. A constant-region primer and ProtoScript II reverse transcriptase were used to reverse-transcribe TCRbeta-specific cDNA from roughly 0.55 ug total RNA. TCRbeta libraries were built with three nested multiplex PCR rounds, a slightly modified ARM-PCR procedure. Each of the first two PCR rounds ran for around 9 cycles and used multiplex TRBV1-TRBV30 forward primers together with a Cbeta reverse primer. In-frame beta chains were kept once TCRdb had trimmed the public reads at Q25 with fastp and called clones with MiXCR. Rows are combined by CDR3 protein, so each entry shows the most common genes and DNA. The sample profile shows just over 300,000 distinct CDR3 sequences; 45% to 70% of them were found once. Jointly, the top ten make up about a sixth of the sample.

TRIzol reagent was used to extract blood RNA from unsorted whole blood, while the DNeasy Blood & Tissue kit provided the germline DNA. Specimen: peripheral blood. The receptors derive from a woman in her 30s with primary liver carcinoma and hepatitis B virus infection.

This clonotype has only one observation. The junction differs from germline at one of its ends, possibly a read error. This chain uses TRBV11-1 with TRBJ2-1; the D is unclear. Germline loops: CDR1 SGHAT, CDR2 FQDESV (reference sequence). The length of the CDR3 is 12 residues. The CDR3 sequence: CTSTDPYNEQFF. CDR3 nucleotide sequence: TGTACCAGCACGGACCCGTACAATGAGCAGTTCTTC.

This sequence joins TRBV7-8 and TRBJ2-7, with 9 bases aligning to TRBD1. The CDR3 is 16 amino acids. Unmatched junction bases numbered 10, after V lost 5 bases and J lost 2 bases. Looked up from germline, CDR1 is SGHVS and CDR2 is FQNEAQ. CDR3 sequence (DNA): TGTGCCAGCAGCCCCCACGGACAGGGGACTACCTACGAGCAGTACTTC. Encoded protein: CASSPHGQGTTYEQYF.

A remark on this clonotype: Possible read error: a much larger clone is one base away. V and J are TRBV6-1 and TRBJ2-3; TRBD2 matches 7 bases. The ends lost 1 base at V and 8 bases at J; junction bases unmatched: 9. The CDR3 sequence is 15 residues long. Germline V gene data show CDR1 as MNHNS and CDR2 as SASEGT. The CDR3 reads CASSEERGGRVTQYF. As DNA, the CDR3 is TGTGCCAGCAGTGAAGAGCGGGGAGGACGAGTTACGCAGTATTTT.

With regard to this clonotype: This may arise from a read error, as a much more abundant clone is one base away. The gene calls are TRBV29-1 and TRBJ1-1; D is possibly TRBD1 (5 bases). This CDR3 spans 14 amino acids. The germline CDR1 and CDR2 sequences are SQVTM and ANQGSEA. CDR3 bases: TGCAGCGTTGTAACCCAGGGCCTGAACACTGACGCTTTCTTT. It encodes CSVVTQGLNTDAFF.

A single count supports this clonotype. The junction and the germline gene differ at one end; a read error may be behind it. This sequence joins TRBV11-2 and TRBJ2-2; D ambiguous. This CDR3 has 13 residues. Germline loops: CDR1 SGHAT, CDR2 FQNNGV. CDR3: CTSSLDRTEELFF. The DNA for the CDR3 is TGTACCAGCAGCTTAGATCGGACCGAGGAGCTGTTTTTT.